This TCR beta chain was recovered during a study of T cell responses to AZD1222 COVID-19 vaccine. Across the study: Investigators merged groups given second doses at roughly 4 or roughly 12 weeks.

Clones were read by immunoSEQ multiplex PCR, and TCRdb kept only the in-frame ones, dropping some. The sample consists of more than 140,000 clones, approximately 90% of them appearing once. V was cut by 3 bases and J by 2 bases, with 11 bases left in between. Looked up from germline, CDR1 is SGHAT and CDR2 is FQDESV (reference sequence). This CDR3 has 14 amino acids. Material: peripheral blood, obtained on day 0 of AZD1222 vaccination. V is TRBV11-1 and J is TRBJ2-7; D perhaps matches TRBD2 (6 bases). The clonotype comes from an adult in good health. Here the CDR3 reads CASSFGGPPYEQYF. The CDR3 DNA is TGTGCCAGCAGCTTCGGGGGACCGCCCTACGAGCAGTACTTC.